Following are 15 T cell receptor beta chains from one sample sequenced in a study of OX40 agonist ivuxolimab in advanced cancers. Repertoires were generated with immunoSEQ multiplex PCR, while TCRdb's copy carries only in-frame clones and drops some. Of about 13,000 clones listed, 70% to 80% were seen once; the top ten hold approximately 40%. The sequencing used CD4+ or CD8+ T cells sorted from blood, collected in a trial of the OX40 agonist ivuxolimab. The receptors were gathered from an adult with an advanced solid tumor such as melanoma, head and neck, liver or kidney cancer.

This clone is large in the sample. The chain combines TRBV7-6 with TRBJ1-4; no definite D call. This CDR3 region has 14 residues. Germline CDR1 and CDR2: SGHVS and FNYEAQ. V shed 5 bases and J shed 2 bases, with 9 bases lying between them. CDR3 residues: CASSPGETNEKLFF. The CDR3 coding sequence is TGTGCCAGCAGCCCCGGTGAGACTAATGAAAAACTGTTTTTT.

This clone came up a few times. V gene TRBV7-6 combines with J gene TRBJ1-1; 9 bases fit TRBD1. The ends lost 5 bases at V and 1 base at J; junction bases unmatched: 8. CDR1 SGHVS and CDR2 FNYEAQ come from the germline V gene. The length of the CDR3 is 16 residues. CDR3 DNA: TGTGCCAGCAGCACCCGACAGGGGGTGGGGAACACTGAAGCTTTCTTT. It specifies CASSTRQGVGNTEAFF.

The chain has TRBV2 and TRBJ2-7; TRBD1 matches 9 bases. Germline CDR1 reads SNHLY; CDR2 reads FYNNEI. There are 14 residues in the CDR3. Trimming cost V 8 bases and J 5 bases; bases outside gene matches: 10. As DNA, the CDR3 is TGTGCCAGCCCCGGGGAACAGGGGGCCCACGAGCAGTACTTC. Its translation is CASPGEQGAHEQYF. Looking up the rest from reference TRBV2 and TRBJ2-7 gives the full variable domain: EPEVTQTPSHQVTQMGQEVILRCVPISNHLYFYWYRQILGQKVEFLVSFYNNEISEKSEIFDDQFSVERPDGSNFTLKIRSTKLEDSAMYFCASPGEQGAHEQYFGPGTRLTVT.

This chain joins TRBV7-2 and TRBJ2-1; D is ambiguous. The CDR3 runs 11 residues. V was clipped by 1 base and J by 7 bases, with 2 bases between them. Germline CDR1 reads SGHTA; CDR2 reads FQGNSA. The CDR3 protein is CASSLGNEQFF. CDR3 DNA: TGTGCCAGCAGCTTAGGGAATGAGCAGTTCTTC.

The V call is TRBV2, the J call TRBJ1-5; 8 nucleotides match TRBD1. Germline V gene lookup returns CDR1 SNHLY and CDR2 FYNNEI. The CDR3 sequence is 20 residues long. Germline trimming cut 2 bases from V and 0 bases from J; bases unmatched to any gene: 15. CDR3 sequence (DNA): TGTGCCAGCAGTGAATTCGTGAGAGGGTCAGGGGGCCCTAGCAATCAGCCCCAGCATTTT. As protein: CASSEFVRGSGGPSNQPQHF.

This clone has only one observation. The chain carries TRBV27 and TRBJ2-2; tentative D call: TRBD1 (6 bases). V lost 4 bases to trimming and J lost 1 base, with 7 bases between them. Germline CDR1 is MNHEY and CDR2 is SMNVEV (reference sequence). CDR3 length: 14 amino acids. CDR3 bases: TGTGCCAGCAGTTGGGGACAGAACACCGGGGAGCTGTTTTTT. Protein: CASSWGQNTGELFF.

The count of this clone is one. The chain joins TRBV7-9 to TRBJ2-3, with 7 bases lining up with TRBD1. CDR1 and CDR2 (germline): SEHNR, FQNEAQ (reference sequence). Trimming took 1 base from V and 3 from J; bases not matched to a gene: 4. This CDR3 is built from 15 residues. The CDR3 coding sequence is TGTGCCAGCAGCTTAGGGATGACAGGGACAGATACGCAGTATTTT. It specifies CASSLGMTGTDTQYF.

The J gene is TRBJ1-5, the V gene TRBV5-5; D remains unclear. V lost 4 bases and J 4 bases, leaving 9 bases between the germline ends. Looked up from germline, CDR1 is SGHKS and CDR2 is YYEKEE (reference sequence). This CDR3 has 13 residues. CDR3 in DNA: TGTGCCAGCAGCGTGAGACCGAATCAGCCCCAGCATTTT. This gives the protein CASSVRPNQPQHF.

The rearrangement joins TRBV19 to TRBJ2-3, with 14 bases that match TRBD2. Losses at the gene ends were 6 bases for V and 4 bases for J; bases not matched to a gene: 6. Germline CDR1 reads LNHDA; CDR2 reads SQIVND (reference sequence). The CDR3 has 16 residues. CDR3: CASSMGLAGASDTQYF. The CDR3 DNA sequence: TGTGCCAGTAGCATGGGACTAGCGGGAGCTTCAGATACGCAGTATTTT.

This clone was observed once. The chain carries TRBV4-2 and TRBJ2-1; 11 bases are shared with TRBD1. There are 16 residues in the CDR3. J gave up 8 bases and V 0 bases, and 6 bases lay outside the gene matches. The germline gives CDR1 LGHNA, CDR2 YNFKEQ. CDR3: CASSQESGDRGYEQFF. CDR3 sequence (DNA): TGTGCCAGCAGCCAAGAATCCGGGGACAGGGGGTATGAGCAGTTCTTC.

The chain combines TRBV6-5 with TRBJ1-5; tentatively, D is TRBD1 (5 bases). The CDR3 totals 13 residues. V was pared by 6 bases and J by 7 bases, with 13 bases between. Per the germline V gene, CDR1 is MNHEY and CDR2 is SVGAGI. For the CDR3, the DNA is TGTGCCAGCAGCACGTGGGGGAGCCAGCCCCAGCATTTT. This codes for CASSTWGSQPQHF.

The gene calls are TRBV7-9 and TRBJ1-4; 7 bases match TRBD1. This CDR3 has 16 amino acids. CDR1 and CDR2 from the germline V gene are SEHNR and FQNEAQ (reference sequence). V shed 2 bases and J 0 bases; nucleotides not matched to a gene: 3. In DNA form, the CDR3 reads TGTGCCAGCAGCTTACGGGGGACAGCAACTAATGAAAAACTGTTTTTT. Amino acid sequence: CASSLRGTATNEKLFF.

This sequence joins TRBV4-2 and TRBJ2-2, with TRBD2 matching over 8 bases. Trimming removed 5 bases from V and 7 bases from J; junction bases left unmatched: 12. CDR3 size: 16 residues. Germline V gene lookup returns CDR1 LGHNA and CDR2 YNFKEQ. The CDR3 is CASSLGGTSYGGELFF. DNA for the CDR3: TGTGCCAGCAGCTTGGGCGGGACTAGTTATGGCGGGGAGCTGTTTTTT.

The chain couples TRBV2 to TRBJ1-2, with D possibly TRBD1 on 6 matching bases. Trimming cost V 2 bases and J 6 bases, with 13 bases left between them. CDR1 is SNHLY and CDR2 is FYNNEI in the germline V gene. The CDR3 consists of 14 residues. The CDR3 protein is CASSERQAYNGYTF. The CDR3 DNA reads TGTGCCAGCAGTGAAAGACAGGCATATAATGGCTACACCTTC.

Comment on this clone: A single base is all that separates this from a far larger clone, so a read error is likely. Other DNA sequences in this specimen translate into the identical CDR3. The V and J genes are TRBV13 and TRBJ2-7, with 7 bases matching TRBD1. Germline V gives CDR1 PRHDT, CDR2 FYEKMQ (reference sequence). J gave up 5 bases and V 5 bases, and 12 bases lay outside the gene matches. The CDR3 has 15 amino acids. CDR3 region: CASSGGQGGRDEQYF. As DNA, the CDR3 is TGTGCCAGCAGCGGGGGTCAAGGGGGCAGGGACGAGCAGTACTTC.